Following are 27 T cell receptor beta chains from one sample sequenced in a study of T-cell memory formation after mild COVID-19 (dated by TCRdb to 2020 to 2023). Libraries were prepared through 5' RACE. The instrument was an Illumina NovaSeq 6000. The raw public data were reprocessed by TCRdb itself: fastp quality trimming at Q25, MiXCR clonotype calling, in-frame beta chains only. For every CDR3 protein sequence, its rows merge into one entry that carries the most common genes and DNA. The sample yields approximately 210,000 distinct CDR3 sequences; about 17% were counted once. The biggest ten clones account for 2% to 3% of the sample. Sequenced material: PBMCs or a T cell subset sorted from them (not recorded which). The source is an adult woman who had mild COVID-19 (a few samples of this study predate the infection). The sample titles of this study are shuffled in the database, so cell type and time point are left out; the donor was told from shared clones.

The rearrangement uses TRBV30 and TRBJ1-2; D not certain. V was cut by 3 bases and J by 1 base, with 9 bases left in between. Germline V lookup: CDR1 GTSNPN, CDR2 SVGIG (reference sequence). The length of the CDR3 is 13 residues. CDR3 sequence: CAWSIGINYGYTF. The CDR3 region has the DNA TGTGCCTGGAGCATAGGGATTAACTATGGCTACACCTTC.

This clonotype turned up a few times. The chain has TRBV10-3 and TRBJ2-7; D might be TRBD2 (5 bases). Per the germline V gene, CDR1 is ENHRY and CDR2 is SYGVKD. The ends were cut back, 10 bases at V and 4 bases at J, with 8 bases in the middle. The CDR3 sequence is 10 residues long. The CDR3 spells CATGDYEQYF. In nucleotides, the CDR3 is TGTGCCACCGGGGATTACGAGCAGTACTTC.

The genes are TRBV30 and TRBJ2-2, with D hard to call. V was cut by 3 bases and J by 1 base, with 9 bases left in between. In germline, CDR1 is GTSNPN, CDR2 SVGIG (reference sequence). The CDR3 consists of 14 residues. The CDR3 DNA reads TGTGCCTGGAGAGGCAGGCAGAACACCGGGGAGCTGTTTTTT. This gives the protein CAWRGRQNTGELFF.

The J gene is TRBJ2-5, the V gene TRBV11-2; D might be TRBD2 (6 bases). Per germline, CDR1 SGHAT and CDR2 FQNNGV. V lost 4 bases, J lost 5 bases, and 17 bases lay in between. The CDR3 is made up of 15 amino acids. Written as DNA, the CDR3 is TGTGCCAGCAGCTCCGACTCCCTGGGGGGTGAGACCCAGTACTTC. Its protein product is CASSSDSLGGETQYF. The entire variable domain, with the rest obtained from reference TRBV11-2 and TRBJ2-5, is as follows: EAGVAQSPRYKIIEKRQSVAFWCNPISGHATLYWYQQILGQGPKLLIQFQNNGVVDDSQLPKDRFSAERLKGVDSTLKIQPAKLEDSAVYLCASSSDSLGGETQYFGPGTRLLVL.

This sequence joins TRBV20-1 and TRBJ2-1; D call uncertain. This CDR3 is built from 15 residues. Germline V gene sequence: CDR1 DFQATT, CDR2 SNEGSKA (reference sequence). Trimming shortened V by 4 bases and J by 0 bases, and 13 bases separated the two germline ends. DNA of the CDR3: TGCAGTGCTATCGATGGCAGGAGCTCCTACAATGAGCAGTTCTTC. Protein sequence: CSAIDGRSSYNEQFF.

DNA for the CDR3: TGTGCCAGCTCACCGGGGACAGGGGGCCGGGGCACAGATACGCAGTATTTT. This encodes CASSPGTGGRGTDTQYF. The J gene is TRBJ2-3, the V gene TRBV18; 12 bases match TRBD1. V lost 3 bases and J lost 1; bases outside the gene matches: 5. Germline CDR1 KGHSH, CDR2 LQKENI. The CDR3 is made up of 17 amino acids.

This clonotype was seen a single time. This chain joins TRBV4-3 and TRBJ2-1, with 7 bases matching TRBD2. CDR3 size: 13 residues. Germline trimming cut 0 bases from V and 11 bases from J; bases unmatched to any gene: 4. The germline V gene has CDR1 LGHNA and CDR2 YSLEER. CDR3 DNA sequence: TGCGCCAGCAGCCAAGATTTGCGGGAGAAGCAGTTCTTC. Translation: CASSQDLREKQFF.

This rearrangement joins TRBV5-1 to TRBJ2-7, with TRBD2 matching 13 bases. After removal of 0 bases from V and 0 bases from J, the junction contained 3 bases not matched to a gene. Germline lookup yields CDR1 SGHRS and CDR2 YFSETQ. The CDR3 extends over 17 amino acids. CDR3 in DNA: TGCGCCAGCAGCTTGGGACTAGCGGGGGGCCGCTCCTACGAGCAGTACTTC. Protein product: CASSLGLAGGRSYEQYF.

This sequence joins TRBV6-5 and TRBJ1-1; D not resolved. The germline V and J ends were trimmed by 6 bases and 0 bases, with 11 bases remaining between them. Germline V gene lookup returns CDR1 MNHEY and CDR2 SVGAGI. The CDR3 contains 14 residues. The CDR3 protein is CASRVGRVNTEAFF. The CDR3 DNA reads TGTGCCAGCAGGGTCGGACGTGTGAACACTGAAGCTTTCTTT.

V usage is TRBV2 and J usage is TRBJ2-3, with D unresolved. V gave up 5 bases and J gave up 3 bases, with 6 bases separating them. This CDR3 contains 12 residues. CDR1 is SNHLY and CDR2 is FYNNEI in the germline V gene. The CDR3 sequence is CASSKDTDTQYF. The CDR3 region has the DNA TGTGCCAGCAGTAAGGATACAGATACGCAGTATTTT.

At least ten counts were recorded for this clonotype. The chain has TRBV9 and TRBJ2-5; TRBD2 might be the D (7 bases). Per the germline V gene, CDR1 is SGDLS and CDR2 is YYNGEE. The CDR3 sequence is 15 residues long. Trimming took 5 bases from V and 5 from J, leaving 19 bases between them. CDR3: CASSSGGRDGETQYF. The DNA of the CDR3 is TGTGCCAGCAGTTCGGGGGGCCGCGACGGGGAGACCCAGTACTTC. Filled out from reference TRBV9 and TRBJ2-5, the complete variable domain reads DSGVTQTPKHLITATGQRVTLRCSPRSGDLSVYWYQQSLDQGLQFLIQYYNGEERAKGNILERFSAQQFPDLHSELNLSSLELGDSALYFCASSSGGRDGETQYFGPGTRLLVL.

This clonotype was counted a few times. The chain couples TRBV7-3 to TRBJ2-1; 12 bases line up with TRBD2. The CDR3 is 15 residues long. Losses at the gene ends were 4 bases for V and 6 bases for J; bases not matched to a gene: 4. Germline V gene data show CDR1 as SGHTA and CDR2 as FQGTGA. CDR3 in DNA: TGTGCCAGCAGCTCTCTAGCGGGGGGGACCAATGAGCAGTTCTTC. Residues: CASSSLAGGTNEQFF.

This clonotype has at least ten counts. The V call is TRBV12-3 or TRBV12-4, the J call TRBJ1-1; TRBD1 matches at 7 bases. The length of the CDR3 is 14 residues. With 5 bases clipped from V and 0 bases from J, the junction kept 3 bases outside the gene matches. CDR3 bases: TGTGCCAGCAGTCTGACAGGGCTGAACACTGAAGCTTTCTTT. Its protein is CASSLTGLNTEAFF.

This CDR3 is CSVPDFNTGELFF. The CDR3 DNA reads as TGCAGCGTGCCGGACTTTAACACCGGGGAGCTGTTTTTT. This chain uses TRBV29-1 with TRBJ2-2, with D perhaps TRBD2 (5 bases). The V end was cut by 6 bases, the J end by 2 bases, with 10 bases between. Germline V CDR1 and CDR2: SQVTM, ANQGSEA. The CDR3 is made up of 13 amino acids.

The V call is TRBV7-3, the J call TRBJ2-5, with no clear D. CDR1 SGHTA and CDR2 FQGTGA come from the germline V gene. V shed 0 bases and J shed 5 bases, with 7 bases lying between them. The CDR3 runs to 13 residues. In DNA form, the CDR3 reads TGTGCCAGCAGCTTAACGCGAGACGAGACCCAGTACTTC. Encoded protein: CASSLTRDETQYF.

This clonotype has more than one count but fewer than ten. This sequence joins TRBV15 and TRBJ2-7, with 7 bases that match TRBD2. Germline CDR1 LNHNV, CDR2 YYDKDF (reference sequence). Unmatched junction bases numbered 12, after V lost 0 bases and J lost 1 base. The CDR3 has 18 amino acids. The CDR3 bases are TGTGCCACCAGCAGAGATGCGGGACTACCAACGAAATCCTACGAGCAGTACTTC. Its protein is CATSRDAGLPTKSYEQYF.

This clonotype was seen a handful of times. The chain employs TRBV6-5 and TRBJ2-7; D is perhaps TRBD1 or TRBD2 (5 bases each). Germline V gene data show CDR1 as MNHEY and CDR2 as SVGAGI. The ends were cut back, 0 bases at V and 3 bases at J, with 12 bases in the middle. This CDR3 spans 15 amino acids. The CDR3 region is CASSYSWDPDYEQYF. The CDR3 DNA follows: TGTGCCAGCAGTTACTCGTGGGACCCCGACTACGAGCAGTACTTC.

This clonotype was found a few times. The genes are TRBV6-2 or TRBV6-3 and TRBJ1-1, with 9 bases fitting TRBD1. The V gene's germline CDR1 is MNHEY and CDR2 SVGEGT. The CDR3 runs 18 residues. The V gene end was trimmed by 0 bases and the J gene end by 1 base; junction bases not matched to a gene: 9. CDR3 region: CASSYSVEPGQGNTEAFF. In DNA form, the CDR3 reads TGTGCCAGCAGTTACTCGGTCGAACCGGGACAGGGGAACACTGAAGCTTTCTTT.

This clonotype was seen only a few times. This chain connects TRBV7-2 to TRBJ1-2; D gene uncertain. The CDR3 is made up of 13 amino acids. CDR1 and CDR2 (germline): SGHTA, FQGNSA. Trimming took 5 bases from V and 5 from J, leaving 12 bases between them. CDR3 bases: TGTGCCAGCAGCCCCGTCGCAGGATATGGCTACACCTTC. Protein: CASSPVAGYGYTF.

The chain uses TRBV10-3 and TRBJ1-5; D is unresolved. The germline V gene encodes CDR1 ENHRY and CDR2 SYGVKD. Trimming pared 10 bases from V and 0 bases from J, leaving 13 bases between. The CDR3 runs to 14 residues. CDR3 sequence reads: CASGEPYSNQPQHF. CDR3 nucleotides: TGTGCCAGCGGGGAACCTTATAGCAATCAGCCCCAGCATTTT.

This clonotype was seen a handful of times. The V gene is TRBV12-3 or TRBV12-4, the J gene TRBJ1-2; 8 bases agree with TRBD1. V lost 6 bases, J lost 1 base, and 10 bases stayed unmatched. The CDR3 length is 16 residues. As DNA, the CDR3 is TGTGCCAGCAGAGCCGAGGACAGGGTTGGTAACTATGGCTACACCTTC. It translates to CASRAEDRVGNYGYTF.

This chain connects TRBV5-6 to TRBJ2-5; 9 bases align to TRBD2. CDR1 and CDR2 from the germline V gene are SGHDT and YYEEEE. The V gene end was trimmed by 0 bases and the J gene end by 10 bases; junction bases not matched to a gene: 1. This CDR3 is built from 12 residues. This CDR3 reads CASSLAAGGQYF. The DNA for the CDR3 is TGTGCCAGCAGCTTGGCAGCGGGAGGCCAGTACTTC. The full variable domain, in which reference TRBV5-6 and TRBJ2-5 provide the parts outside the CDR3, is DAGVTQSPTHLIKTRGQQVTLRCSPKSGHDTVSWYQQALGQGPQFIFQYYEEEERQRGNFPDRFSGHQFPNYSSELNVNALLLGDSALYLCASSLAAGGQYFGPGTRLLVL.

The genes are TRBV4-1 and TRBJ1-2; D might be TRBD1 (5 bases). The CDR3 is made up of 16 amino acids. Germline V gives CDR1 MGHRA, CDR2 YSYEKL. The V gene lost 0 bases and the J gene lost 5 bases, with 16 bases spanning the gap. CDR3 in DNA: TGCGCCAGCAGCCAAGAAAAGCGGCAGGGAAAATATGGCTACACCTTC. It codes for CASSQEKRQGKYGYTF.

The chain carries TRBV4-1 and TRBJ2-7, with 13 bases identical to TRBD2. Unmatched junction bases numbered 6, after V lost 3 bases and J lost 4 bases. Germline V gene data show CDR1 as MGHRA and CDR2 as YSYEKL. The CDR3 consists of 16 residues. In DNA form, the CDR3 reads TGCGCCAGCAGCCAGCAGGGACTAGCGGGGATATACGAGCAGTACTTC. Its translation: CASSQQGLAGIYEQYF.

In its sample, this clonotype was seen once. The V gene is TRBV9, the J gene TRBJ2-3, with a possible D match to TRBD2 (6 bases). Trimming removed 0 bases from V and 2 bases from J, with 16 bases in between. This CDR3 is built from 17 residues. CDR1 is SGDLS, CDR2 YYNGEE, per germline. Written as DNA, the CDR3 is TGTGCCAGCAGCGTAGGGGTTAGCGGAGGGCACACAGATACGCAGTATTTT. Protein sequence: CASSVGVSGGHTDTQYF.

This clonotype occurred a few times. V and J are TRBV9 and TRBJ2-2; 8 bases agree with TRBD1. Looked up from germline, CDR1 is SGDLS and CDR2 is YYNGEE. The V gene end was trimmed by 1 base and the J gene end by 8 bases; junction bases not matched to a gene: 10. This CDR3 is 16 amino acids long. The chain's CDR3 is CASSVYSPGGKGELFF. CDR3 sequence (DNA): TGTGCCAGCAGCGTATATTCCCCAGGGGGCAAAGGGGAGCTGTTTTTT.

This clonotype appeared many times. CDR3 DNA: TGCGCCAGCAGCCAAGACCCCAGGCGGTCGGGACTAGCGGGGGGGACCGGGGAGCTGTTTTTT. It translates to CASSQDPRRSGLAGGTGELFF. V is TRBV4-1 and J is TRBJ2-2; TRBD2 matches 16 bases. There are 21 residues in the CDR3. Trimming took 0 bases from V and 5 from J; bases not matched to a gene: 12. Germline CDR1 reads MGHRA; CDR2 reads YSYEKL.